The 3 T cell receptor beta chains given below trace back to one sample, sequenced in a study of T cell responses to AZD1222 COVID-19 vaccine. The method was immunoSEQ multiplex PCR; TCRdb's version includes in-frame clones alone and lacks a portion of them. The table records fewer than 90,000 clones, about 88% of them present only once. The source was peripheral blood, collected on day 0 of AZD1222 vaccination. The receptors stem from an adult in good health.

This clone appeared a single time. V is TRBV27 and J is TRBJ2-7, with 11 bases identical to TRBD1. The germline V gene has CDR1 MNHEY and CDR2 SMNVEV (reference sequence). The CDR3 is made up of 13 amino acids. V trimming: 10 bases; J trimming: 3 bases; junction bases outside the gene matches: 5. CDR3 nucleotide sequence: TGTGCCACCAAGGGACAGGGGGTCTACGAGCAGTACTTC. This encodes CATKGQGVYEQYF.

V and J are TRBV25-1 and TRBJ1-2; 7 bases are a match to TRBD1. V trimming: 8 bases; J trimming: 3 bases; junction bases outside the gene matches: 9. The CDR3 covers 14 residues. The V gene's germline CDR1 is MGHDK and CDR2 SYGVNS. CDR3 in amino acids: CASQPTGYDYGYTF. CDR3 in DNA: TGTGCCAGCCAACCGACAGGGTACGACTATGGCTACACCTTC.

This rearrangement joins TRBV10-3 to TRBJ2-2; D might be TRBD1 (6 bases). The CDR3 is 15 amino acids. V lost 2 bases and J 6 bases, leaving 13 bases between the germline ends. CDR1 is ENHRY and CDR2 is SYGVKD in the germline V gene. The CDR3 is CAISETQGSPGELFF. The CDR3 region has the DNA TGTGCCATCAGTGAGACACAGGGATCCCCCGGGGAGCTGTTTTTT.